The 6 T cell receptor beta chains below all came from one sample that was sequenced in a study of neurological immune-mediated disorders. TCRdb redid the calling of the 5' RACE reads with MiXCR, one entry per CDR3 protein. The table has 69,000 or so distinct CDR3 sequences, about 5.1% seen once; the top ten hold 2.2%. Material for sequencing was PBMCs. These receptors came from a woman in her sixties or seventies with multiple sclerosis.

This clonotype was detected many times. The chain couples TRBV5-1 to TRBJ2-1; D gene uncertain. Per germline, CDR1 SGHRS and CDR2 YFSETQ. Trimming left V 0 bases short and J 6 bases short, with 7 bases between. There are 13 residues in the CDR3. The CDR3 loop is CASSLVGINEQFF. The CDR3 region has the DNA TGCGCCAGCAGCTTGGTAGGGATCAATGAGCAGTTCTTC.

This clonotype was detected only a few times. A read error may produce the germline difference seen at one junction end. This chain joins TRBV20-1 and TRBJ1-2; TRBD1 matches 7 bases. This CDR3 comprises 12 residues. Germline V lookup: CDR1 DFQATT, CDR2 SNEGSKA (reference sequence). CDR3 sequence reads: CSATSRTGVDLF. The CDR3 DNA reads as TGCAGTGCTACCTCTCGGACAGGAGTGGACCTCTTC.

Many counts were recorded for this clonotype. The V and J genes are TRBV3-1 and TRBJ2-2; D is possibly TRBD1 (5 bases). Germline CDR1 is LGHDT and CDR2 is YNNKEL (reference sequence). The ends were cut back, 3 bases at V and 0 bases at J, with 14 bases in the middle. The CDR3 has 17 residues. The CDR3 DNA reads TGTGCCAGCAGCCAGGATGGGGCGGTCCCGAACACCGGGGAGCTGTTTTTT. Translated: CASSQDGAVPNTGELFF.

There are a few counts of this clonotype. The V gene is TRBV5-1, the J gene TRBJ2-7, with 9 positions matching TRBD2. CDR3 size: 14 residues. Germline lookup yields CDR1 SGHRS and CDR2 YFSETQ. V shed 0 bases, J shed 9 bases, and the junction held 7 bases outside the gene matches. The CDR3: CASSLELAGKGQYF. The CDR3, as DNA: TGCGCCAGCAGCTTGGAGCTAGCGGGAAAGGGGCAGTACTTC.

This clonotype was observed at least ten times. V is TRBV7-3 and J is TRBJ2-5, with 8 bases aligning to TRBD2. V shed 2 bases, J shed 4 bases, and the junction held 12 bases outside the gene matches. The germline CDR1 and CDR2 sequences are SGHTA and FQGTGA. This CDR3 has 17 amino acids. CDR3: CASSLRGSAGGRETQYF. The CDR3 DNA follows: TGTGCCAGCAGCTTACGGGGAAGCGCGGGAGGAAGAGAGACCCAGTACTTC.

This clonotype showed up many times. This chain's CDR3 is CASTDPQGAYGNTIYF. The CDR3 coding sequence is TGTGCCAGCACCGACCCCCAGGGGGCTTATGGAAACACCATATATTTT. The chain is built from TRBV6-5 and TRBJ1-3; TRBD1 matches 8 bases. Germline V gives CDR1 MNHEY, CDR2 SVGAGI. The ends lost 7 bases at V and 3 bases at J; junction bases unmatched: 11. The CDR3 spans 16 residues.